This T cell receptor beta chain emerged from a study of cytomegalovirus exposure and HLA in healthy donors. Study observations and caveats: Generally TCR sequences proved uncommon, though certain public TCRs appeared in numerous donors.

In its sample, this clone was seen once. The antigen remains unidentified. PCR used 60 Vbeta primers and 13 Jbeta primers. The protocol was immunoSEQ multiplex PCR, while the TCRdb copy is restricted to in-frame clones and leaves out a portion. The table includes approximately 150,000 clones, over 60% detected once. Source material: PBMCs. The clonotype originates from a woman in her 30s in good health and CMV-seronegative.

The DNA for the CDR3 is TGTGCCAGCAGCTTCGGACAGGGGGATACTCCGCAGTACTTC. Encoded protein: CASSFGQGDTPQYF. The chain uses TRBV5-5 and TRBJ2-7; 10 bases align to TRBD1. V shed 2 bases, J shed 9 bases, and the junction held 8 bases outside the gene matches. In germline, CDR1 is SGHKS, CDR2 YYEKEE (reference sequence). This CDR3 region has 14 residues.